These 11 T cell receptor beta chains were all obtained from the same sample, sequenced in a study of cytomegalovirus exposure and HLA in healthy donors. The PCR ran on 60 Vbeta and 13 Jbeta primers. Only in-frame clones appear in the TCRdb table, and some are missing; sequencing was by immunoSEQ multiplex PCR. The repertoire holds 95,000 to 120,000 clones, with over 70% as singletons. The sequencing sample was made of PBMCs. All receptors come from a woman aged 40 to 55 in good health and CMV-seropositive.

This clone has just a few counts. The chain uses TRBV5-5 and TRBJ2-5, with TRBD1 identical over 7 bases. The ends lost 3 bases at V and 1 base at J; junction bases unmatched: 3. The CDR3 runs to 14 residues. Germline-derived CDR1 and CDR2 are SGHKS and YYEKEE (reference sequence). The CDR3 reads CASSSGQTQETQYF. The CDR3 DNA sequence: TGTGCCAGCAGCTCGGGACAGACCCAAGAGACCCAGTACTTC.

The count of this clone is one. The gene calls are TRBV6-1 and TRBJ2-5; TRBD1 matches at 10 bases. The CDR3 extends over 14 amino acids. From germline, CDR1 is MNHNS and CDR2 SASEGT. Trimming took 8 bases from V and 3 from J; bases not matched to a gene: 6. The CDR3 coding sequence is TGTGCCAGCTCGGACAGGGGGATTGAAGAGACCCAGTACTTC. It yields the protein CASSDRGIEETQYF.

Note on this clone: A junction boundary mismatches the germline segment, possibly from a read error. The CDR3 here is CASSLATGRSYEQYF. The CDR3 coding sequence is TGTGCTAGCAGCTTAGCGACTGGCCGATCCTACGAGCAGTACTTC. The chain uses TRBV7-7 and TRBJ2-7; D may be TRBD2 (5 bases). Germline V gives CDR1 SSHAT, CDR2 FNYEAQ (reference sequence). The CDR3 has 15 amino acids.

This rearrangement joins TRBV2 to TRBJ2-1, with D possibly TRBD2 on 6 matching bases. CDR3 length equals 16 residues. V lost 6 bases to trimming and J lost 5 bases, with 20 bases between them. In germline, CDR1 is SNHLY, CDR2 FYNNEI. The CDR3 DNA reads TGTGCCAGCAGGGAGGGACTGTGGGGGTCGGACAATGAGCAGTTCTTC. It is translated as CASREGLWGSDNEQFF.

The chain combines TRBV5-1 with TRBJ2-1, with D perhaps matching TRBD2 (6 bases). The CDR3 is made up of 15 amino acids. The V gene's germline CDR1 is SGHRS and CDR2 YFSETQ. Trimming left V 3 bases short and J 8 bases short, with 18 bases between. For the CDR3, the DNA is TGCGCCAGCAGCTCGTCCGGGACTCCTCTCGATGAGCAGTTCTTC. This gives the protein CASSSSGTPLDEQFF.

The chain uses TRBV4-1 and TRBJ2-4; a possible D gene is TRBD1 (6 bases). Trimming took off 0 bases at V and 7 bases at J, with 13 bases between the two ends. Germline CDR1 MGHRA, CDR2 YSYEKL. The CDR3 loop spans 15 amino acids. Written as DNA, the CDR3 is TGCGCCAGCAGCCAAGATGGGCAGGGGATGAACATTCAGTACTTC. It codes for CASSQDGQGMNIQYF.

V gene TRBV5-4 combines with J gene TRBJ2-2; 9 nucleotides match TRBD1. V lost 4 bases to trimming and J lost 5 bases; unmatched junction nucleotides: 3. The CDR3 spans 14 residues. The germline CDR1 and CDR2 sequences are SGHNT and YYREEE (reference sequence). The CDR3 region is CASSPGTGTGELFF. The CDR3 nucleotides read TGTGCCAGCAGCCCCGGGACAGGGACCGGGGAGCTGTTTTTT. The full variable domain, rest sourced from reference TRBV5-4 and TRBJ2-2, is ETGVTQSPTHLIKTRGQQVTLRCSSQSGHNTVSWYQQALGQGPQFIFQYYREEENGRGNFPPRFSGLQFPNYSSELNVNALELDDSALYLCASSPGTGTGELFFGEGSRLTVL.

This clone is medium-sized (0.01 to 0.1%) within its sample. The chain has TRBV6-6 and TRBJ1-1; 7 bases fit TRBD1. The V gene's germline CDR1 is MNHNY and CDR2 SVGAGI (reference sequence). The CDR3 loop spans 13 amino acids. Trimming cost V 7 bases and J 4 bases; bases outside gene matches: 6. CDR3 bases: TGTGCCAGCAACTTACAGGGGAGCACTGAAGCTTTCTTT. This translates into CASNLQGSTEAFF.

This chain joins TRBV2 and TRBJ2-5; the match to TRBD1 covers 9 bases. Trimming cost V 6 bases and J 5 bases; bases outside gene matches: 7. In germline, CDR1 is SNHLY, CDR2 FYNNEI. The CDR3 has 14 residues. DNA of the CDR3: TGTGCCAGCAGGGGACAGGGAGGAGGCGAGACCCAGTACTTC. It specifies CASRGQGGGETQYF.

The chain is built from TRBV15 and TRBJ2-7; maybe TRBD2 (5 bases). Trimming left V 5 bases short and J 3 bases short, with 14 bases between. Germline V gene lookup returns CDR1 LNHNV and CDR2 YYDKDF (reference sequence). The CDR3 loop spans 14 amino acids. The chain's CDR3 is CATSVLDGNYEQYF. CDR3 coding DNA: TGTGCCACCAGCGTCCTGGACGGGAACTACGAGCAGTACTTC.

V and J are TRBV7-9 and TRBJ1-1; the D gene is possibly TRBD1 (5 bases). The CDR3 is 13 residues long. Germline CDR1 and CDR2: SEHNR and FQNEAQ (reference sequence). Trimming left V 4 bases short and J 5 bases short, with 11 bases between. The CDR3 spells CASSYSGATEAFF. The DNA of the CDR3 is TGTGCCAGCAGCTACAGTGGGGCAACTGAAGCTTTCTTT. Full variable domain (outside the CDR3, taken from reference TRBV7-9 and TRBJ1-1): DTGVSQNPRHKITKRGQNVTFRCDPISEHNRLYWYRQTLGQGPEFLTYFQNEAQLEKSRLLSDRFSAERPKGSFSTLEIQRTEQGDSAMYLCASSYSGATEAFFGQGTRLTVV.